Listed here is a single T cell receptor beta chain. The antigen is not known. PCR was performed a second time for 7 to 11 cycles using a sample-barcoded 5' primer and a J-beta primer mix. In TCRdb, the 5' RACE reads were re-called with MiXCR into one record per CDR3 protein. The profile covers some 1.1 million distinct CDR3 sequences, with less than 45% appearing a single time and roughly 13% taken by the ten largest. The data stem from a study of blood T cells in healthy people across ages. The CDR3 runs to 18 residues. Regarding the study as a whole: Per million T cells, the diversity of TCR beta decreased roughly linearly as age advanced. The unknown donor CMV status may have confounded expanded clonotype changes. Diversity estimated from one million T cells was considered an underestimate. Long-lived and aged donors differed, with more naive CD4+ cells and higher diversity in the long-lived.

Material: blood. The V gene is TRBV21-1, the J gene TRBJ1-1; the table assigns TRBD1, which was not confirmed against the DNA. TRBV21-1 is an annotated pseudogene. This clonotype was sampled from a young man in good health. CDR3 DNA: TGTGCCAGCAGCAAAGATGACCGGGGGGTTTTATTTGACACTGAAGCTTTCTTT. This sequence encodes CASSKDDRGVLFDTEAFF.